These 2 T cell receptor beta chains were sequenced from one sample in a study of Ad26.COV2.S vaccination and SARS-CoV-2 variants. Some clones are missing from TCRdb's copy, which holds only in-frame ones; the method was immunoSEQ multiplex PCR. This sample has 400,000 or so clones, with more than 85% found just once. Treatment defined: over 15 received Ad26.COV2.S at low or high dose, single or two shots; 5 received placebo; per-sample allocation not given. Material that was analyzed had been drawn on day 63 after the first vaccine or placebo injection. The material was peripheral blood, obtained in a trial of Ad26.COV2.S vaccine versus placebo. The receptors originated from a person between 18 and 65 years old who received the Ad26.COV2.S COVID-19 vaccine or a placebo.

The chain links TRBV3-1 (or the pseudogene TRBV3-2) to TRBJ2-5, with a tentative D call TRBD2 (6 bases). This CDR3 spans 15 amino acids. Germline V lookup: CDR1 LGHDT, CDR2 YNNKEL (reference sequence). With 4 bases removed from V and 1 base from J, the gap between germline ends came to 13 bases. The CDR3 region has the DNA TGTGCCAGCAGCCCTCGGGGGAACGCCCAAGAGACCCAGTACTTC. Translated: CASSPRGNAQETQYF.

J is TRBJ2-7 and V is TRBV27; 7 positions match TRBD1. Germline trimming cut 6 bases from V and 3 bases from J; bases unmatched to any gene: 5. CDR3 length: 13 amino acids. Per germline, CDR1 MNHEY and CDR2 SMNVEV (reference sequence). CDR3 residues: CASRYRQGYEQYF. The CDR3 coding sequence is TGTGCCAGCAGATACAGACAGGGCTACGAGCAGTACTTC.